A selection of T cell receptor beta chains follows, all from one sample in a study of blood T cell repertoires in COVID-19. Assay: immunoSEQ multiplex PCR; the TCRdb copy retains only in-frame clones and omits some. This table holds approximately 96,000 clones, about 90% found once. Specimen: peripheral blood. Receptor source: a human donor with COVID-19, enrolled during active disease. The donor label of this sample is uncertain. Each CDR3 is given with its conserved first and last residue.

TRBV27,CASSYAGDRGGYTF
TRBV6-5,CASSPDRGHEKLFF
TRBV4-2,CASSQNPAGVSYEQYF
TRBV28,CASSLMLAASYEQYF
TRBV4-2,CASSQIQGPGNTIYF
TRBV9,CASSPRSQGSNSPLHF
TRBV5-1,CASSLNHPGQGAYEQYF
TRBV12-3/TRBV12-4,CASSSGGFGYTF
TRBV27,CASSRQGARNSPLHF
TRBV5-1,CASSFQGSNTEAFF
TRBV5-4,CASSRATGGDEQYF
TRBV27,CASSSPGGGRGTEAFF
TRBV19,CASSIAPGLTTTPQYF
TRBV19,CASDRGRDTEAFF
TRBV18,CASSPQTGAGMNTEAFF
TRBV5-5,CASSLGQGHGYTF
TRBV5-5,CASSRRTADNSPLHF
TRBV5-6,CASSLRDPSNSDGYTF
TRBV7-9,CASSLWAPTNEKLFF
TRBV6-6,CASSYSPFTLNTEAFF
TRBV7-9,CASSLSGVMTDTQYF
TRBV5-1,CASSPGRGNTEAFF
TRBV10-3,CAIMQGRAYGYTF
TRBV20-1,CSAENFNEQFF
TRBV6-5,CASSYFTGSGHGYTF
TRBV2,CASSEEGGDGTYEQYF
TRBV29-1,CSVRVGANVLTF
TRBV6-2/TRBV6-3,CASSNSRGQFF
TRBV7-3,CASQSGHQNTEAFF
TRBV27,CASKTMRRGHAGAEAFF
TRBV19,CASSLSRVNTEAFF
TRBV2,CASSASQTVDQETQYF
TRBV3-1/TRBV3-2,CASSQSTGTTIF
TRBV12-3/TRBV12-4,CASSRNSGNTIYF
TRBV27,CASAPRPGSGNTIYF
TRBV3-1/TRBV3-2,CASSPGLAGAVTQYF
TRBV6-5,CASSYYGTAYNEQFF
TRBV7-6,CASSLSKKLAGGATGELFF
TRBV19,CASSIQRGENEQFF
TRBV7-5,CVRSLRSQGHYEQYF
TRBV6-6,CASSSNRNSPLHF
TRBV6-5,CATGDRGGHQPQHF
TRBV9,CASSVFQGPNTGELFF
TRBV3-1/TRBV3-2,CASSHRDFNGNNEQFF
TRBV28,CASSSPVTRFYEQYF
TRBV24-1,CATRRGENTEAFF
TRBV5-1,CASSLDREGTEAFF
TRBV6-5,CASTVSVSGTDTQYF
TRBV18,CASSPWGDGNTEAFF